A single T cell receptor (beta chain) is shown here with its context. Its target is unknown. With 4 bases removed from V and 6 bases from J, the gap between germline ends came to 9 bases. Germline CDR1 DFQATT, CDR2 SNEGSKA (reference sequence). There are 11 residues in the CDR3. The record originates from a study of OX40 agonist ivuxolimab in advanced cancers. At the level of the study: Recorded diagnoses for dose-escalation patients were hepatocellular carcinoma, melanoma, renal cell or head and neck cancer. Partial responses occurred in Three dose-escalation patients, one with hepatocellular carcinoma and two with cutaneous melanoma. Study results and caveats: People who partly responded at 0.1-3.0 mg/kg had some of the least clonal expansion seen. Expanded clones were, on average, more numerous in CD8+ T cells than in CD4+.

Generated by immunoSEQ multiplex PCR, the TCRdb table keeps only in-frame clones and is missing some. The sample shows 20,000 to 25,000 clones, approximately 90% of them seen only once. The chain links TRBV20-1 to TRBJ1-2, with D possibly TRBD1 on 6 matching bases. This TCR derives from an adult with an advanced solid tumor such as melanoma, head and neck, liver or kidney cancer. The specimen comprised CD4+ or CD8+ T cells sorted from blood, sampled in a trial of the OX40 agonist ivuxolimab. CDR3 amino acids: CSAIHRDGYTF. The CDR3 bases are TGCAGTGCTATTCACAGGGATGGCTACACCTTC.